This TCR beta chain was sequenced during a study of blood T cell repertoires in COVID-19. Overall study context: Donors in the United States, Italy and Spain gave samples during acute or convalescent COVID-19. In each case, the material was cDNA or gDNA derived from T cells, B-cell-depleted T cells, or PBMCs.

Trimming removed 5 bases at V and 0 bases at J, with 13 bases between. The CDR3 sequence is 15 residues long. In germline, CDR1 is SGHVS, CDR2 FQNEAQ. This clone was seen a single time. Per the authors' pipeline: Quantification of nucleated cells was approximated via reference gene primer amplification. Clones were read by immunoSEQ multiplex PCR, and TCRdb kept only the in-frame ones, dropping some. V and J calls and clone size are copied from that table; D and trimming were computed from the DNA. The table includes about 100,000 clones, around four fifths detected once. The sample was peripheral blood. The source is a man aged 45-65 years with active or convalescent COVID-19. The J gene is TRBJ1-2, the V gene TRBV7-8; a weak D match, TRBD1 (6 bases). As DNA, the CDR3 is TGTGCCAGCAGCGACCGAGGACAGACTAACTATGGCTACACCTTC. It yields the protein CASSDRGQTNYGYTF.